The 24 T cell receptor beta chains listed next were all sequenced from one sample in a study of T cells in Graves' hyperthyroidism and ophthalmopathy. The CDR3 regions of TCR beta were amplified from RNA transcripts. First-round RT-PCR targeting the TCR CDR3 was performed with the HTBI primer set. One entry per CDR3 protein, called by TCRdb with MiXCR from the multiplex PCR reads. The table lists 200,000 to 300,000 distinct CDR3 sequences, about a sixth of them singletons. The sample consisted of blood. The receptors were sampled from a young woman with Graves' ophthalmopathy.

This clonotype was detected ten times or more. The chain employs TRBV5-6 and TRBJ2-1, with a tentative D call TRBD1 (5 bases). Trimming pared 1 base from V and 10 bases from J, leaving 12 bases between. In germline, CDR1 is SGHDT, CDR2 YYEEEE. The CDR3 length is 13 residues. The CDR3 here is CASSLNHRREQFF. DNA for the CDR3: TGTGCCAGCAGCTTGAATCACAGGCGGGAGCAGTTCTTC.

Concerning this clonotype: This may arise from a read error, as a much more abundant clone is one base away. The gene calls are TRBV13 and TRBJ1-3; no reliable D call. CDR3 length: 12 residues. Germline V gives CDR1 PRHDT, CDR2 FYEKMQ (reference sequence). The CDR3, as DNA: TGTGCCAGCAGGATTTCTGGAAACGCCATATATTTT. Translation: CASRISGNAIYF.

This clonotype was counted ten times or more. This chain joins TRBV28 and TRBJ2-5, with a tentative D call TRBD1 (6 bases). Trimming took 7 bases from V and 5 from J, leaving 14 bases between them. The CDR3 length is 13 residues. Germline V gene sequence: CDR1 MDHEN, CDR2 SYDVKM. The DNA of the CDR3 is TGTGCCAGCAACAGGGTCCTTGGGGAGACCCAGTACTTC. Its translation: CASNRVLGETQYF.

The J gene is TRBJ2-5, the V gene TRBV20-1; possibly TRBD2 for D (5 bases). With 3 bases removed from V and 3 bases from J, the gap between germline ends came to 11 bases. This CDR3 region has 13 residues. The germline V gene encodes CDR1 DFQATT and CDR2 SNEGSKA (reference sequence). The CDR3 bases are TGCAGTGCTAGTGCGACTAAAAAAGAGACCCAGTACTTC. Encoded protein: CSASATKKETQYF.

The chain has TRBV7-3 and TRBJ2-5; weak D call: TRBD1 (5 bases). This CDR3 region has 15 residues. The V gene lost 1 base and the J gene lost 5 bases, with 14 bases spanning the gap. Germline loops: CDR1 SGHTA, CDR2 FQGTGA. CDR3 region: CASSLIGHPGETQYF. In nucleotides, the CDR3 is TGTGCCAGCAGCTTAATTGGACATCCAGGGGAGACCCAGTACTTC. The full variable domain, rest sourced from reference TRBV7-3 and TRBJ2-5, is GAGVSQTPSNKVTEKGKYVELRCDPISGHTALYWYRQSLGQGPEFLIYFQGTGAADDSGLPNDRFFAVRPEGSVSTLKIQRTERGDSAVYLCASSLIGHPGETQYFGPGTRLLVL.

This sequence joins TRBV30 and TRBJ2-3, with 7 positions matching TRBD2. The CDR3 is 21 residues long. V lost 2 bases to trimming and J lost 2 bases; unmatched junction nucleotides: 25. The germline CDR1 and CDR2 sequences are GTSNPN and SVGIG (reference sequence). The CDR3 coding sequence is TGTGCCTGGAGTCCGAGGGCCTGGGCAGCTACCGGGGGGTTTCACACAGATACGCAGTATTTT. It translates to CAWSPRAWAATGGFHTDTQYF.

This clonotype has only a few counts. The DNA of the CDR3 is TGCGCCAGCAGCCCCATAGCGGGATCCTACGAGCAGTACTTC. Its translation is CASSPIAGSYEQYF. The chain links TRBV4-1 to TRBJ2-7, with 8 bases lining up with TRBD2. CDR3 length equals 14 residues. CDR1 is MGHRA, CDR2 YSYEKL, per germline. V trimming: 4 bases; J trimming: 1 base; junction bases outside the gene matches: 3.

This clonotype showed up many times. The chain has TRBV27 and TRBJ1-5, with a tentative D call TRBD1 (6 bases). The germline V gene has CDR1 MNHEY and CDR2 SMNVEV (reference sequence). The V end lost 0 bases, the J end lost 6 bases, and 12 bases lay between the germline ends. This CDR3 has 15 amino acids. CDR3 bases: TGTGCCAGCAGTTTATCGTTGGGGGGCTCTCAGCCCCAGCATTTT. This sequence encodes CASSLSLGGSQPQHF.

This clonotype has ten or more counts. The J gene is TRBJ1-2, the V gene TRBV28; D is perhaps TRBD1 (6 bases). The germline V gene has CDR1 MDHEN and CDR2 SYDVKM. The V and J ends lost 8 bases and 1 base respectively, with 14 bases between them. This CDR3 has 14 residues. The CDR3 is CASEGQGRNYGYTF. DNA of the CDR3: TGTGCCAGCGAGGGGCAGGGGCGTAACTATGGCTACACCTTC.

This clonotype has a count of ten or more. V and J are TRBV27 and TRBJ2-5; 10 bases are shared with TRBD1. Per the germline V gene, CDR1 is MNHEY and CDR2 is SMNVEV (reference sequence). The CDR3 is 14 amino acids. Trimming at V came to 5 bases and at J to 5 bases, leaving 5 bases not matched to a gene. The CDR3 bases are TGTGCCAGCAGTCCCACGGGACAGGGGGAGACCCAGTACTTC. Protein product: CASSPTGQGETQYF.

This clonotype was counted many times. The chain is built from TRBV11-3 and TRBJ2-2; tentative D call: TRBD1 (6 bases). V gave up 7 bases and J gave up 3 bases, with 12 bases separating them. The CDR3 sequence is 14 residues long. Germline CDR1 is SGHNT and CDR2 is YENEEA. CDR3 sequence reads: CASTHGQYTGELFF. The CDR3 nucleotides are TGTGCCAGCACCCACGGACAGTACACCGGGGAGCTGTTTTTT.

The chain employs TRBV5-5 and TRBJ1-1; TRBD1 is a possible D gene (5 bases). The CDR3 is 14 amino acids. Germline values: CDR1 SGHKS, CDR2 YYEKEE (reference sequence). V gave up 0 bases and J gave up 5 bases, with 11 bases separating them. CDR3 sequence: CASSLGRVWTEAFF. The CDR3 DNA sequence: TGTGCCAGCAGCTTGGGCAGGGTGTGGACTGAAGCTTTCTTT.

This clonotype was observed a handful of times. The chain employs TRBV6-2 or TRBV6-3 and TRBJ2-1, with 12 positions matching TRBD2. The V gene's germline CDR1 is MNHEY and CDR2 SVGEGT. With V trimmed by 5 bases and J by 0 bases, 5 bases remained unmatched. This CDR3 spans 17 amino acids. The CDR3 region is CASSQTSGSGSYNEQFF. DNA for the CDR3: TGTGCCAGCAGTCAGACTAGCGGGAGTGGCTCCTACAATGAGCAGTTCTTC.

This clonotype was seen repeatedly, ten times or more. The rearrangement joins TRBV24-1 to TRBJ2-2, with unresolved D. CDR1 KGHDR and CDR2 SFDVKD come from the germline V gene. CDR3 size: 13 residues. Trimming shortened V by 5 bases and J by 1 base, and 4 bases separated the two germline ends. The CDR3 DNA reads TGTGCCACCAGTGGGGGGAACACCGGGGAGCTGTTTTTT. Translating it yields CATSGGNTGELFF.

There are many counts of this clonotype. V gene TRBV20-1 combines with J gene TRBJ2-7; 13 bases line up with TRBD2. Trimming removed 6 bases from V and 2 bases from J; junction bases left unmatched: 7. Germline V gene data show CDR1 as DFQATT and CDR2 as SNEGSKA (reference sequence). The CDR3 has 15 amino acids. The CDR3 here is CSARAGTSGAYEQYF. The CDR3 region has the DNA TGCAGTGCCCGAGCCGGGACTAGCGGGGCCTACGAGCAGTACTTC.

This clonotype was seen repeatedly, ten times or more. The J gene is TRBJ2-1, the V gene TRBV9; 11 nucleotides align to TRBD2. This CDR3 spans 17 amino acids. V lost 2 bases to trimming and J lost 5 bases; unmatched junction nucleotides: 9. Germline assignment: CDR1 SGDLS and CDR2 YYNGEE. The CDR3 DNA reads TGTGCCAGCAGCGTCTCCCCCGGGACTAGCGGAAACAATGAGCAGTTCTTC. As protein: CASSVSPGTSGNNEQFF. Filled out from reference TRBV9 and TRBJ2-1, the complete variable domain reads DSGVTQTPKHLITATGQRVTLRCSPRSGDLSVYWYQQSLDQGLQFLIQYYNGEERAKGNILERFSAQQFPDLHSELNLSSLELGDSALYFCASSVSPGTSGNNEQFFGPGTRLTVL.

This chain uses TRBV20-1 with TRBJ2-1; TRBD2 aligns across 8 bases. The CDR3 loop spans 10 amino acids. Germline CDR1 and CDR2: DFQATT and SNEGSKA (reference sequence). CDR3 loop: CSGGGNEQFF. CDR3 sequence (DNA): TGCAGCGGGGGGGGGAATGAGCAGTTCTTC.

This clonotype was seen many times. This chain connects TRBV5-1 to TRBJ1-1; weak D call: TRBD1 (5 bases). The length of the CDR3 is 15 residues. Germline values: CDR1 SGHRS, CDR2 YFSETQ. Between the trimmed V and J ends, which lost 1 base and 4 bases, there was a span of 14 bases. The CDR3 reads CASSLSGSGVTEAFF. CDR3 coding DNA: TGCGCCAGCAGCTTGAGCGGCTCGGGGGTCACTGAAGCTTTCTTT.

Details on this clonotype: Just one base apart from a much larger clone, this may be a read error. This chain connects TRBV7-9 to TRBJ2-7; 12 bases align to TRBD2. V trimming: 5 bases; J trimming: 7 bases; junction bases outside the gene matches: 9. The CDR3 spans 15 residues. Per germline, CDR1 SEHNR and CDR2 FQNEAQ (reference sequence). CDR3 sequence reads: CASSEGLAGKGEQYF. The CDR3 DNA is TGTGCCAGCAGCGAGGGACTAGCGGGTAAGGGAGAGCAGTACTTC.

This clonotype has at least ten counts. J is TRBJ2-5 and V is TRBV7-9; TRBD2 aligns across 9 bases. CDR3 length equals 16 residues. Trimming at V came to 5 bases and at J to 2 bases, leaving 9 bases not matched to a gene. Germline CDR1 reads SEHNR; CDR2 reads FQNEAQ (reference sequence). The CDR3 region is CASSQIAGAPQETQYF. The CDR3 nucleotides read TGTGCCAGCAGCCAGATAGCGGGAGCCCCTCAAGAGACCCAGTACTTC. The full variable domain, rest sourced from reference TRBV7-9 and TRBJ2-5, is DTGVSQNPRHKITKRGQNVTFRCDPISEHNRLYWYRQTLGQGPEFLTYFQNEAQLEKSRLLSDRFSAERPKGSFSTLEIQRTEQGDSAMYLCASSQIAGAPQETQYFGPGTRLLVL.

This clonotype was detected ten times or more. The chain is built from TRBV27 and TRBJ2-3; D possibly corresponds to TRBD1 (6 bases). V gave up 5 bases and J gave up 2 bases, with 17 bases separating them. CDR1 MNHEY and CDR2 SMNVEV come from the germline V gene (reference sequence). The CDR3 runs 16 residues. CDR3 region: CASSTHTGQLTDTQYF. Here the CDR3 DNA reads TGTGCCAGCAGTACCCACACGGGACAACTCACAGATACGCAGTATTTT.

This chain connects TRBV12-3 or TRBV12-4 to TRBJ1-5, with a weak D call TRBD1 (5 bases). V was clipped by 0 bases and J by 4 bases, with 10 bases between them. The CDR3 totals 15 residues. The chain's CDR3 is CASSLAGDENQPQHF. The CDR3 bases are TGTGCCAGCAGTTTAGCAGGGGATGAAAATCAGCCCCAGCATTTT.

This clonotype was detected only a few times. V usage is TRBV4-3 and J usage is TRBJ1-3; perhaps TRBD1 as D (5 bases). The CDR3 totals 16 residues. The V end lost 0 bases, the J end lost 1 base, and 10 bases lay between the germline ends. From germline, CDR1 is LGHNA and CDR2 YSLEER. CDR3 DNA: TGCGCCAGCAGCCAAGATCTGGGGGGATCTGGAAACACCATATATTTT. Its translation is CASSQDLGGSGNTIYF.

This clonotype was picked up many times. The chain has TRBV20-1 and TRBJ1-6, with TRBD1 as a possible D gene (6 bases). The V and J ends lost 5 bases and 6 bases respectively, with 11 bases between them. The CDR3 extends over 13 amino acids. Looked up from germline, CDR1 is DFQATT and CDR2 is SNEGSKA (reference sequence). For the CDR3, the DNA is TGCAGTGCTTTTACAGGGTTTAATTCACCCCTCCACTTT. Its translation is CSAFTGFNSPLHF.